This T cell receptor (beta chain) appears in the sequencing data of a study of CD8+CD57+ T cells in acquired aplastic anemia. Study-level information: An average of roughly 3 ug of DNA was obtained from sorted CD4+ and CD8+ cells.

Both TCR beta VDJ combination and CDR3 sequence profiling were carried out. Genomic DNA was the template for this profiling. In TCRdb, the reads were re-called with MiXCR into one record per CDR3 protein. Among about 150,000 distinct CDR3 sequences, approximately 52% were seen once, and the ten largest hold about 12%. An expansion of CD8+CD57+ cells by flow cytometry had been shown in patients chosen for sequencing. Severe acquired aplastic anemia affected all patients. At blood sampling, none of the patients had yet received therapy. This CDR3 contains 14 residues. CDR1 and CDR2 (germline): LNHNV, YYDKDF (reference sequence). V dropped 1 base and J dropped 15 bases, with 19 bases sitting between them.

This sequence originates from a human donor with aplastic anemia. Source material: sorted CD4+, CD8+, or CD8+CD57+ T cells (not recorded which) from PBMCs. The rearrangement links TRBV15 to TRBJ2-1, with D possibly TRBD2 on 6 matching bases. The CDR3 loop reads CATSRGGAGGRRFF. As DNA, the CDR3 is TGTGCCACCAGCAGAGGCGGAGCGGGTGGGAGACGGTTCTTC.